Below are 21 T cell receptor beta chains sequenced from a single sample in a study of identical twins (dated by TCRdb to 2016 to 2017). The library was made by 5' RACE. Sequenced using an Illumina HiSeq 2000. TCRdb handled the public reads itself, with Q25 trimming in fastp and clone calling in MiXCR, and kept productive beta chains. Identical CDR3 protein sequences are pooled into one entry, listed with their most common genes and DNA. The sample table holds about 280,000 distinct CDR3 sequences, of which under 9% were seen once. The ten largest clones capture 2% to 2.5% of the sample. These data are also associated with another study on yellow fever vaccine responses in identical twins.

Sequences were obtained from memory (CD45RO+) T cells sorted from blood. The cell subset or site label, read with the paper, signifies: CD45RO+ enriched T cells. All receptors come from a woman aged 18 to 35 in good health.

This clonotype was counted many times. The chain combines TRBV12-3 or TRBV12-4 with TRBJ1-4; D is ambiguous. The CDR3 contains 14 residues. V gave up 5 bases and J gave up 3 bases, with 10 bases separating them. The CDR3 spells CASSVGIANEKLFF. The CDR3 coding sequence is TGTGCCAGCAGTGTGGGAATTGCTAATGAAAAACTGTTTTTT.

This clonotype was counted ten times or more. The chain combines TRBV7-2 with TRBJ1-5, with D unclear. Trimming left V 5 bases short and J 0 bases short, with 14 bases between. There are 16 residues in the CDR3. CDR1 SGHTA and CDR2 FQGNSA come from the germline V gene. The CDR3 reads CASSIGRAISNQPQHF. The DNA for the CDR3 is TGTGCCAGCAGCATTGGACGGGCTATTAGCAATCAGCCCCAGCATTTT.

This clonotype was found many times. The rearrangement uses TRBV10-1 and TRBJ2-7; D gene unclear. CDR3 length: 12 residues. V dropped 3 bases and J dropped 4 bases, with 7 bases sitting between them. CDR1 is WNHNN, CDR2 SYGVQD, per germline (reference sequence). The chain's CDR3 is CASSDNLYEQYF. The CDR3 region has the DNA TGCGCCAGCAGTGATAACTTATACGAGCAGTACTTC.

A few counts support this clonotype. The chain joins TRBV28 to TRBJ1-1, with a possible D match to TRBD1 (5 bases). Germline V gene lookup returns CDR1 MDHEN and CDR2 SYDVKM. The length of the CDR3 is 13 residues. V was pared by 2 bases and J by 5 bases, with 9 bases between. DNA of the CDR3: TGTGCCAGCAGTTTAGGGGCATGGACTGAAGCTTTCTTT. It yields the protein CASSLGAWTEAFF.

V is TRBV24-1 and J is TRBJ2-5; 13 nucleotides agree with TRBD2. V shed 4 bases, J shed 5 bases, and the junction held 12 bases outside the gene matches. This CDR3 comprises 18 residues. Germline assignment: CDR1 KGHDR and CDR2 SFDVKD. The CDR3 DNA follows: TGTGCCACCAGTGACCCGGGACTAGCGGGGCCGAGGGGCGAGACCCAGTACTTC. As protein: CATSDPGLAGPRGETQYF.

This clonotype has a count of ten or more. The chain joins TRBV5-1 to TRBJ1-1; D remains unclear. Germline assignment: CDR1 SGHRS and CDR2 YFSETQ. CDR3 length: 14 amino acids. V was clipped by 4 bases and J by 4 bases, with 14 bases between them. CDR3 protein: CASSLTGFTTEAFF. The CDR3 DNA follows: TGCGCCAGCAGCCTGACTGGGTTTACCACTGAAGCTTTCTTT.

This clonotype was recorded at least ten times. The chain is built from TRBV20-1 and TRBJ2-1, with D perhaps matching TRBD2 (6 bases). There are 12 residues in the CDR3. V shed 3 bases and J shed 5 bases, with 8 bases lying between them. Per germline, CDR1 DFQATT and CDR2 SNEGSKA (reference sequence). This CDR3 is CSASLADNEQFF. The CDR3 bases are TGCAGTGCTAGCTTAGCGGACAATGAGCAGTTCTTC.

This chain links TRBV7-8 with TRBJ2-5; unclear D gene. This CDR3 is built from 12 residues. V was clipped by 2 bases and J by 3 bases, with 4 bases between them. Germline CDR1 SGHVS, CDR2 FQNEAQ. The CDR3 DNA reads as TGTGCCAGCAGCTTATTTGAAGAGACCCAGTACTTC. Protein product: CASSLFEETQYF.

The chain combines TRBV19 with TRBJ2-5, with D possibly called TRBD1 or TRBD2 (5 bases each). This CDR3 is built from 15 residues. Germline V CDR1 and CDR2: LNHDA, SQIVND (reference sequence). Trimming cost V 3 bases and J 1 base, with 12 bases left between them. The CDR3 region has the DNA TGTGCCAGTAGTATTGTAGGGGCGGGCCAAGAGACCCAGTACTTC. Its translation: CASSIVGAGQETQYF.

This clonotype came up a few times. The rearrangement joins TRBV3-1 to TRBJ1-1, with 8 bases lining up with TRBD1. V gave up 3 bases and J gave up 3 bases; unmatched junction bases: 6. CDR1 is LGHDT, CDR2 YNNKEL, per germline (reference sequence). The CDR3 length is 15 residues. The CDR3 spells CASSQGWTGHTEAFF. Written as DNA, the CDR3 is TGTGCCAGCAGCCAGGGTTGGACAGGGCACACTGAAGCTTTCTTT.

This clonotype was recorded a few times. The rearrangement joins TRBV2 to TRBJ2-2; D may be TRBD1 or TRBD2 (5 bases each). Trimming stripped 3 bases from V and 8 bases from J, with 16 bases between. The germline V gene encodes CDR1 SNHLY and CDR2 FYNNEI. This CDR3 comprises 15 residues. CDR3 in amino acids: CASSDRGPGPGELFF. For the CDR3, the DNA is TGTGCCAGCAGTGACCGGGGCCCCGGACCTGGGGAGCTGTTTTTT.

This clonotype has a handful of counts. The genes are TRBV20-1 and TRBJ2-7; 7 bases map to TRBD2. The CDR3 covers 13 residues. Germline lookup yields CDR1 DFQATT and CDR2 SNEGSKA (reference sequence). V shed 6 bases, J shed 5 bases, and the junction held 10 bases outside the gene matches. The CDR3, as DNA: TGCAGTGCCTATGGGGGGGGGGTAAACGAGCAGTACGTC. Protein product: CSAYGGGVNEQYV.

This clonotype appeared a few times. This chain links TRBV19 with TRBJ1-5, with 7 bases fitting TRBD1. V trimming: 4 bases; J trimming: 2 bases; junction bases outside the gene matches: 8. This CDR3 is built from 16 residues. Germline CDR1 LNHDA, CDR2 SQIVND (reference sequence). CDR3 sequence reads: CASSTTGVWGNQPQHF. CDR3 nucleotides: TGTGCCAGTAGTACTACAGGGGTTTGGGGCAATCAGCCCCAGCATTTT. Filled out from reference TRBV19 and TRBJ1-5, the complete variable domain reads DGGITQSPKYLFRKEGQNVTLSCEQNLNHDAMYWYRQDPGQGLRLIYYSQIVNDFQKGDIAEGYSVSREKKESFPLTVTSAQKNPTAFYLCASSTTGVWGNQPQHFGDGTRLSIL.

The chain couples TRBV6-5 to TRBJ2-5; D not certain. The CDR3 has 14 residues. Germline V gives CDR1 MNHEY, CDR2 SVGAGI. V was shortened by 2 bases and J by 9 bases, with 16 bases between the two germline ends. The CDR3 DNA reads TGTGCCAGCAGTTACCGAGGACCCACAATGGCCCAGTACTTC. Translation: CASSYRGPTMAQYF.

The chain combines TRBV5-6 with TRBJ2-1; 8 positions match TRBD1. The CDR3 is 15 amino acids. Trimming cost V 3 bases and J 7 bases; bases outside gene matches: 9. Germline lookup yields CDR1 SGHDT and CDR2 YYEEEE. The CDR3 spells CASSYYGQGYNEQFF. The CDR3 nucleotides read TGTGCCAGCAGCTACTATGGACAGGGCTATAATGAGCAGTTCTTC.

The rearrangement joins TRBV7-8 to TRBJ1-2; no reliable D call. CDR3 size: 14 residues. Per the germline V gene, CDR1 is SGHVS and CDR2 is FQNEAQ. V was trimmed by 3 bases and J by 3 bases, leaving 11 bases between them. CDR3 region: CASSFQARDYGYTF. The CDR3 DNA follows: TGTGCCAGCAGCTTTCAGGCCCGGGACTATGGCTACACCTTC.

At least ten counts were recorded for this clonotype. The V call is TRBV9, the J call TRBJ2-7; 11 bases are shared with TRBD2. V shed 1 base, J shed 5 bases, and the junction held 5 bases outside the gene matches. This CDR3 is built from 15 residues. Germline-derived CDR1 and CDR2 are SGDLS and YYNGEE. CDR3 nucleotides: TGTGCCAGCAGCGTAACTAGCGGGAGTGATAACGAGCAGTACTTC. This translates into CASSVTSGSDNEQYF.

V and J are TRBV3-1 and TRBJ2-1, with 7 bases that match TRBD2. Germline V lookup: CDR1 LGHDT, CDR2 YNNKEL (reference sequence). J lost 12 bases, V lost 3 bases, and 8 bases had no gene match. CDR3 length equals 13 residues. This chain's CDR3 is CASSHLSGTWQFF. The CDR3 bases are TGTGCCAGCAGCCACCTAAGCGGGACTTGGCAGTTCTTC.

This clonotype was seen a handful of times. The chain couples TRBV5-1 to TRBJ2-7; 7 bases match TRBD1. The CDR3 length is 12 residues. The germline V gene has CDR1 SGHRS and CDR2 YFSETQ. Unmatched junction bases numbered 6, after V lost 0 bases and J lost 12 bases. This CDR3 reads CASSLDRGMRYF. The CDR3 region has the DNA TGCGCCAGCAGCTTGGACAGGGGTATGAGGTACTTC.

The rearrangement uses TRBV6-5 and TRBJ2-5; TRBD2 aligns across 10 bases. V gave up 4 bases and J gave up 5 bases; unmatched junction bases: 13. Germline assignment: CDR1 MNHEY and CDR2 SVGAGI. There are 17 residues in the CDR3. The CDR3 DNA follows: TGTGCCAGCAGTTGGCCTAGCGGGAGTCACCCTACGGAGACCCAGTACTTC. Encoded protein: CASSWPSGSHPTETQYF.

V and J are TRBV12-5 and TRBJ1-1; TRBD1 matches 7 bases. Germline V gives CDR1 LGHNT, CDR2 FRNRAP. CDR3 length equals 14 residues. The J segment lost 4 bases and the V segment lost 1 base, leaving 3 bases of the junction unmatched. The CDR3 bases are TGTGCTAGTGGTTTGGGACAGGGTGGCACTGAAGCTTTCTTT. Protein sequence: CASGLGQGGTEAFF.